This is a list of T cell receptor beta chains from one sample in a study of blood T cell repertoires in COVID-19. The table came from immunoSEQ multiplex PCR; TCRdb's copy has only in-frame clones and leaves some out. The repertoire has around 270,000 clones, around 84% of them found once; the top ten carry roughly 1.4%. Sequencing used peripheral blood. These receptors were obtained from a middle-aged woman who had recovered from COVID-19. Each CDR3 is given with its conserved first and last residue. The D gene is left open where the match is weak. Clone size appears in some rows only: once, few, many, or a class for an expanded clone.

NA	TRBJ2-5	NA	TRBV7-6	TGTGCCAGCAGCCGTCTCGGGGGCCAAGAGACCCAGTACTTC	CASSRLGGQETQYF
TRBD1	TRBJ2-7	NA	TRBV7-9	TGTGCCAGCAGCTTGGGACAGTTCTACGAGCAGTACTTC	CASSLGQFYEQYF
NA	TRBJ1-6	once	TRBV6-1	TGTGCCAGCAGTGAAGTCGCCACTAGGTCCTATAATTCACCCCTCCACTTT	CASSEVATRSYNSPLHF
TRBD1	TRBJ1-5	NA	TRBV28	TGTGCCAGCAGTATACCACAGGGGAAATATAGCAATCAGCCCCAGCATTTT	CASSIPQGKYSNQPQHF
NA	TRBJ2-7	once	TRBV7-2	TGTGCCAGCAGCTTAAGCCCCTCCTACGAGCAGTACTTC	CASSLSPSYEQYF
TRBD1	TRBJ1-1	NA	TRBV5-1	TGCGCCAGCAGCTTTACAGGGGGTCCGGCTGAAGCTTTCTTT	CASSFTGGPAEAFF
NA	TRBJ1-2	NA	TRBV19	TGTGCCAGTAGTACCCCCGGGAGGAGACTGTATGGCTACACCTTC	CASSTPGRRLYGYTF
TRBD1	TRBJ2-7	NA	TRBV11-2	TGTGCCAGCAGACCGAGCCCGCAGGGGGCTCGAGAGCAGTACTTC	CASRPSPQGAREQYF
TRBD1	TRBJ1-1	NA	TRBV7-9	TGTGCCAGCAGCGGACAGGGACCCGGCACTGAAGCTTTCTTT	CASSGQGPGTEAFF
TRBD1	TRBJ2-1	NA	TRBV13	TGTGCCAGCAGTTCCGGGACAGGGGGCTATAGCTCCTACAATGAGCAGTTCTTC	CASSSGTGGYSSYNEQFF
TRBD1	TRBJ2-3	NA	TRBV5-1	TGCGCCAGCCGCCGACAGGGAGCTATTTTGGATACGCAGTATTTT	CASRRQGAILDTQYF
TRBD1	TRBJ2-6	NA	TRBV5-1	TGCGCCAGCAGCGCCGGGACAGGGAACTCTGGGGCCAACGTCCTGACTTTC	CASSAGTGNSGANVLTF
NA	TRBJ1-1	NA	TRBV4-1	TGCGCCAGCAGCCAAGTTAGGGCCAGGGGGAACACTGAAGCTTTCTTT	CASSQVRARGNTEAFF
NA	TRBJ1-3	NA	TRBV7-8	TGTGCCAGCAGCAAACCGAGCTCTGGAAACACCATATATTTT	CASSKPSSGNTIYF
TRBD1	TRBJ1-3	few	TRBV28	TGTGCCAGCACTCGGGACAGGGTGGTCTCTGGAAACACCATATATTTT	CASTRDRVVSGNTIYF
NA	TRBJ1-1	NA	TRBV7-3	TGTGCCAGCAGAGAACAGGGAACCATGAACACTGAAGCTTTCTTT	CASREQGTMNTEAFF
NA	TRBJ2-7	NA	TRBV5-5	TGTGCCAGCAGCTTTACAGGGTACGAGCAGTACTTC	CASSFTGYEQYF
TRBD1	TRBJ1-2	NA	TRBV11-3	TGTGCCAGCAGCTTGGACAGGGCTGGCGGCTACACCTTC	CASSLDRAGGYTF
NA	TRBJ1-1	NA	TRBV5-1	TGCGCCAGCAGCTTGGCGGGGATCACTGAAGCTTTCTTT	CASSLAGITEAFF
NA	TRBJ2-7	NA	TRBV6-1	TGTGCCAGCAGTGAATTCGGGTACGAGCAGTACTTC	CASSEFGYEQYF
NA	TRBJ2-3	NA	TRBV7-9	TGTGCCAGCAGCTCCCCCCAGCTCGGGTGGGGGGCAGATACGCAGTATTTT	CASSSPQLGWGADTQYF
NA	TRBJ1-5	NA	TRBV30	TGTGCCTGGAGCAATGGACAGACGAATAATCAGCCCCAGCATTTT	CAWSNGQTNNQPQHF
NA	TRBJ1-1	NA	TRBV6-5	TGTGCCAGCAGTAAACAGCCTTTGAACACTGAAGCTTTCTTT	CASSKQPLNTEAFF
TRBD2	TRBJ2-5	NA	TRBV6-5	TGTGCCAGCAGTATGGGACTAGGGAGACGAGAGACCCAGTACTTC	CASSMGLGRRETQYF
NA	TRBJ2-3	once	TRBV6-5	TGTGCCAGCAGTTCCCCCCTAGCTCGCACAGATACGCAGTATTTT	CASSSPLARTDTQYF
NA	TRBJ1-6	few	TRBV2	TGTGCCAGCAGCGGGAATAATTCACCCCTCCACTTT	CASSGNNSPLHF
TRBD1	TRBJ2-1	NA	TRBV2	TGTGCCAGCGAGCCCGGGACAGTAAGGGATGAGCAGTTCTTC	CASEPGTVRDEQFF
NA	TRBJ1-1	NA	TRBV7-9	TGTGCCAGCAGCCTAGATATCGTAACACGAACGACTGAAGCTTTCTTT	CASSLDIVTRTTEAFF
NA	TRBJ1-5	NA	TRBV18	TGTGCCAGCTCACCATCGACAGCCAGTCAGCCCCAGCATTTT	CASSPSTASQPQHF
TRBD1	TRBJ1-1	few	TRBV28	TGTGCCAGCGATACGGGACAGGGGCCAGGAGAAGCTTTCTTT	CASDTGQGPGEAFF
TRBD1	TRBJ2-1	NA	TRBV6-5	TGTGCGACCAGCACTGGACAGGGTATCTATGAGCAGTTCTTC	CATSTGQGIYEQFF
NA	TRBJ1-1	NA	TRBV28	TGTGCCAGCAGTCCAACAGGGAAAAGCGGTGAAGCTTTCTTT	CASSPTGKSGEAFF
NA	TRBJ2-2	NA	TRBV14	TGTGCCAGCAGCCCATACTATTCGGTAACCGGGGAGCTGTTTTTT	CASSPYYSVTGELFF
NA	TRBJ2-2	once	TRBV11-2	TGTGCCAGCACCCCCTTATCGACAGCCTACACCGGGGAGCTGTTTTTT	CASTPLSTAYTGELFF
TRBD1	TRBJ1-4	NA	TRBV5-1	TGCGCCAGCAGCTTCGACAGGGGGAGGGAAAAACTGTTTTTT	CASSFDRGREKLFF
TRBD1	TRBJ1-2	NA	TRBV24-1	TGTGCCACCAGTGACCCTGACAGGGTCCGGGGCTACACCTTC	CATSDPDRVRGYTF
NA	TRBJ2-1	NA	TRBV14	TGTGCCAGCAGCCTAACCCAGGTGATCAATGAGCAGTTCTTC	CASSLTQVINEQFF
NA	TRBJ1-1	NA	TRBV5-1	TGCGCCAGCAGCTTGAGGGGGGGCGAAGGGAACACTGAAGCTTTCTTT	CASSLRGGEGNTEAFF
NA	TRBJ2-3	NA	TRBV7-9	TGTGCCAGCAGCCCCCCGGGGTCTAGCACAGATACGCAGTATTTT	CASSPPGSSTDTQYF
NA	TRBJ2-6	NA	TRBV5-1	TGCGCCAGCAGCCTACAGGACGTAACCTCTGGGGCCAACGTCCTGACTTTC	CASSLQDVTSGANVLTF
NA	TRBJ1-2	NA	TRBV6-1	TGTGCCAGCAGTGGTGATTGGACAGTAGCTAACTATGGCTACACCTTC	CASSGDWTVANYGYTF
TRBD1	TRBJ1-3	NA	TRBV30	TGTGCCTGGAGTGGAATAGACAGGGGGTCTGGAAACACCATATATTTT	CAWSGIDRGSGNTIYF
NA	TRBJ1-1	NA	TRBV12-3/TRBV12-4	TGTGCCAGCAGTTTGGGGGGTGAAGCTTTCTTT	CASSLGGEAFF
NA	TRBJ1-1	once	TRBV6-5	TGTGCCAGCAGTTCGGCAGAGAGGGCTTTCTTT	CASSSAERAFF
NA	TRBJ2-7	once	TRBV28	TGTGCCAGCAGGCCGGGACATGACTCCTACGAGCAGTACTTC	CASRPGHDSYEQYF
TRBD1	TRBJ2-7	NA	TRBV5-1	TGCGCCAGCAGACCGGGACAGACCTACGAGCAGTACTTC	CASRPGQTYEQYF
TRBD1	TRBJ1-5	once	TRBV15	TGTGCCACCAGCAGACAGGGGGCTTGGCAGCCCCAGCATTTT	CATSRQGAWQPQHF
TRBD1	TRBJ1-1	NA	TRBV2	TGTGCCAGCAGTCTATCTGACAGGGGCCGAACTGAAGCTTTCTTT	CASSLSDRGRTEAFF